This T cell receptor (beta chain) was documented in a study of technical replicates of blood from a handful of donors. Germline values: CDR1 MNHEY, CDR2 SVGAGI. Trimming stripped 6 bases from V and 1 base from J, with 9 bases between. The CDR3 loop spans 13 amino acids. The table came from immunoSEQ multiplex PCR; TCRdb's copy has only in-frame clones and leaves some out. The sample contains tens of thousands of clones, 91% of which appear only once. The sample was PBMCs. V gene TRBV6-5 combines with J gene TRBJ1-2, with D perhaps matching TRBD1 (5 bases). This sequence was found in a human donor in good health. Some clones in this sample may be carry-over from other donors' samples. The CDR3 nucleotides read TGTGCCAGCAGCCTCGGGGGTAACTATGGCTACACCTTC. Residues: CASSLGGNYGYTF.